A single T cell receptor beta chain is shown here with its context. The data stem from a study of blood T cell repertoires in COVID-19. About the research overall: The cDNA or gDNA used as material had been derived from T cells, B-cell-depleted T cells, or PBMCs.

Data came from immunoSEQ multiplex PCR; TCRdb stores just in-frame clones and leaves some out. The table includes roughly 150,000 clones, approximately 90% detected once. CDR3 size: 16 residues. Deletions cut 4 bases from V and 0 bases from J, with 15 bases between. CDR1 and CDR2 (germline): MNHEY, SVGAGI. The origin of this receptor is a human donor in a cohort sampled during active COVID-19. J is TRBJ1-1 and V is TRBV6-5; no firm D call. Source material: peripheral blood. CDR3 in DNA: TGTGCCAGCAGTTCGAGGGCTACCGGAATGAACACTGAAGCTTTCTTT. Its protein product is CASSSRATGMNTEAFF.